Following are 9 T cell receptor beta chains from one sample sequenced in a study of T cells expressing NK-cell markers. TCRdb re-analyzed the 5' RACE reads; it lists each CDR3 protein once, without DNA. Here the sample table reports roughly 350,000 distinct CDR3 sequences. The material sequenced was blood T cells: a sorted CD56 or NKG2C T cell subset, CD4+ or CD8+ T cells, or bulk PBMC T cells (not recorded which). These receptors originate from a man between 18 and 69 years old in good health.

The CDR3: CASSQERGGGLNTGELFF. V is TRBV3-1 and J is TRBJ2-2; with no DNA, the TCRdb D assignment of TRBD1 cannot be verified. This CDR3 has 18 amino acids. Germline CDR1 reads LGHDT; CDR2 reads YNNKEL (reference sequence).

The chain has TRBV19 and TRBJ2-1; TCRdb's D call of TRBD1 is untestable without DNA. Germline CDR1 and CDR2: LNHDA and SQIVND (reference sequence). This CDR3 spans 16 amino acids. The chain's CDR3 is CASSLPGQGLENEQFF.

The V gene is TRBV6-5, the J gene TRBJ2-3; the D call from TCRdb, TRBD1, cannot be confirmed without DNA. Germline V gene sequence: CDR1 MNHEY, CDR2 SVGAGI. The CDR3 has 17 residues. The CDR3 protein is CASSSPRTGVSTDTQYF.

This chain uses TRBV5-1 with TRBJ2-1; TCRdb names TRBD1, which stays unverified in the absence of DNA. CDR1 is SGHRS and CDR2 is YFSETQ in the germline V gene. This CDR3 contains 15 residues. This chain's CDR3 is CASSIPLSSPNEQFF.

The chain joins TRBV7-9 to TRBJ1-6; TCRdb outputs TRBD1, but without DNA this stays unchecked. This CDR3 has 14 amino acids. Germline V gene lookup returns CDR1 SEHNR and CDR2 FQNEAQ (reference sequence). The CDR3 region is CASSFGGFYSPLHF.

V and J are TRBV23-1 and TRBJ2-1; TCRdb's D gene call, TRBD1, goes unchecked for lack of DNA. TRBV23-1 is identified as an open reading frame with a role that is uncertain. The CDR3 is 16 residues long. CDR3 sequence reads: CASSQSWGAFYNEQFF.

The chain combines TRBV29-1 with TRBJ2-2; TCRdb's D call of TRBD1 is untestable without DNA. This CDR3 has 15 amino acids. Germline V lookup: CDR1 SQVTM, CDR2 ANQGSEA. CDR3 sequence reads: CSVGTGTGNTGELFF.

V usage is TRBV2 and J usage is TRBJ1-4; TCRdb lists TRBD1, though no DNA is available to test this call. Germline lookup yields CDR1 SNHLY and CDR2 FYNNEI. The CDR3 spans 13 residues. The CDR3 loop reads CASSEGTTEKLFF. Combining the CDR3 with reference TRBV2 and TRBJ1-4 gives the whole variable domain EPEVTQTPSHQVTQMGQEVILRCVPISNHLYFYWYRQILGQKVEFLVSFYNNEISEKSEIFDDQFSVERPDGSNFTLKIRSTKLEDSAMYFCASSEGTTEKLFFGSGTQLSVL.

The chain links TRBV28 to TRBJ2-1; there is no DNA to check the TCRdb D call of TRBD2. Germline V gives CDR1 MDHEN, CDR2 SYDVKM. The CDR3 sequence is 12 residues long. CDR3 amino acids: CASSLRAGRQFF.